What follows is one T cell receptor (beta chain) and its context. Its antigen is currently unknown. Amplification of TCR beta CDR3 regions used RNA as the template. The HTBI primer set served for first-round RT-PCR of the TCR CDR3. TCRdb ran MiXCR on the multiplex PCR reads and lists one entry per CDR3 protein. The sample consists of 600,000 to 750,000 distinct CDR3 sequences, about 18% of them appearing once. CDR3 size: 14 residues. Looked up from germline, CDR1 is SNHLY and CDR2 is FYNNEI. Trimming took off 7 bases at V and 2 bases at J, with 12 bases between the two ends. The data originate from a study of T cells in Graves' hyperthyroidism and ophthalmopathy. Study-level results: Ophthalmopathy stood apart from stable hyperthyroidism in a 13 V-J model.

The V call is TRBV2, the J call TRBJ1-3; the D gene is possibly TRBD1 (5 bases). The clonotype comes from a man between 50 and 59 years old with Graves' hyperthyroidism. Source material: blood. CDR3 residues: CASTRDSAGNTIYF. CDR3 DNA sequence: TGTGCCAGCACCAGAGACAGCGCTGGAAACACCATATATTTT.